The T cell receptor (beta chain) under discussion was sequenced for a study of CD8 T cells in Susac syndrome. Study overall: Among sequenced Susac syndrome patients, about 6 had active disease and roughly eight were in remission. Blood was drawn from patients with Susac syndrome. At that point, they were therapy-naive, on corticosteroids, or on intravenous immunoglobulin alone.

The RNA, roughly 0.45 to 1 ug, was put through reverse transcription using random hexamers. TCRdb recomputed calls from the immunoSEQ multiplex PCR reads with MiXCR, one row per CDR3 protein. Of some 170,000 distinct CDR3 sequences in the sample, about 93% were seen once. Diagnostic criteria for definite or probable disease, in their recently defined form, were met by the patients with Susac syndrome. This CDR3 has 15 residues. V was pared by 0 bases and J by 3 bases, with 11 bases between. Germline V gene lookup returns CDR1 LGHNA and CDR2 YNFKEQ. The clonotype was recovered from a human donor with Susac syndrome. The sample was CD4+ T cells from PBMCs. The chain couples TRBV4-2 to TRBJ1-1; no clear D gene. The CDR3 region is CASSQDRGLDTEAFF. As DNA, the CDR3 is TGTGCCAGCAGCCAAGATCGGGGTTTGGACACTGAAGCTTTCTTT.